These 22 T cell receptor beta chains came from one sample sequenced in a study of T cell responses to AZD1222 COVID-19 vaccine. Produced via immunoSEQ multiplex PCR; TCRdb's table is partial and in-frame only. The repertoire holds 100,000 to 150,000 clones, with 75% to 90% as singletons. Here the sequenced sample was peripheral blood, taken 28 days after the second AZD1222 dose. The receptors were sampled from an adult who received the AZD1222 COVID-19 vaccine.

The chain carries TRBV5-1 and TRBJ2-1; perhaps D is TRBD1 or TRBD2 (5 bases each). V was cut by 4 bases and J by 9 bases, with 20 bases left in between. The CDR3 spans 15 residues. Germline V gene lookup returns CDR1 SGHRS and CDR2 YFSETQ. CDR3: CASSPTGAARGEQFF. CDR3 bases: TGCGCCAGCAGCCCCACCGGGGCGGCAAGGGGTGAGCAGTTCTTC.

This chain joins TRBV5-1 and TRBJ1-4; 9 bases are shared with TRBD1. This CDR3 has 14 amino acids. Trimming at V came to 4 bases and at J to 8 bases, leaving 6 bases not matched to a gene. Germline CDR1 is SGHRS and CDR2 is YFSETQ. CDR3 sequence: CASSVGTGMEKLFF. For the CDR3, the DNA is TGCGCCAGCAGCGTCGGGACAGGGATGGAAAAACTGTTTTTT. Full variable domain (rest looked up from reference TRBV5-1 and TRBJ1-4): KAGVTQTPRYLIKTRGQQVTLSCSPISGHRSVSWYQQTPGQGLQFLFEYFSETQRNKGNFPGRFSGRQFSNSRSEMNVSTLELGDSALYLCASSVGTGMEKLFFGSGTQLSVL.

The chain recombines TRBV6-5 with TRBJ1-1; D is unclear. The CDR3 runs to 14 residues. Trimming removed 2 bases from V and 0 bases from J, with 7 bases in between. Germline CDR1 reads MNHEY; CDR2 reads SVGAGI. In DNA form, the CDR3 reads TGTGCCAGCAGTTACGCGCCAATGAACACTGAAGCTTTCTTT. It is translated as CASSYAPMNTEAFF.

This sequence joins TRBV6-5 and TRBJ1-1; TRBD1 agrees at 7 bases. J gave up 4 bases and V 5 bases, and 7 bases lay outside the gene matches. CDR1 and CDR2 from the germline V gene are MNHEY and SVGAGI. CDR3 length: 14 residues. The CDR3 here is CASSRQGLVTEAFF. DNA for the CDR3: TGTGCCAGCAGTCGACAGGGTTTGGTCACTGAAGCTTTCTTT.

V is TRBV6-4 and J is TRBJ2-2, with 13 bases lining up with TRBD2. The CDR3 has 20 residues. The trim removed 4 bases at V and 4 bases at J, leaving 15 bases unmatched. Germline CDR1 and CDR2: MRHNA and SNTAGT. The CDR3 sequence is CASSAKRRLAGGVGTGELFF. The CDR3 DNA reads as TGTGCCAGCAGTGCAAAAAGGAGACTAGCGGGAGGAGTGGGCACCGGGGAGCTGTTTTTT.

The chain has TRBV7-3 and TRBJ2-7; maybe TRBD1 (6 bases). Trimming removed 1 base at V and 2 bases at J, with 12 bases between. Germline values: CDR1 SGHTA, CDR2 FQGTGA. CDR3 length: 15 amino acids. The CDR3 DNA sequence: TGTGCCAGCAGCTTAAGCAGGGGACCCACCTACGAGCAGTACTTC. It specifies CASSLSRGPTYEQYF.

J is TRBJ2-7 and V is TRBV5-1; TRBD2 might be the D (6 bases). Germline loops: CDR1 SGHRS, CDR2 YFSETQ. The CDR3 loop spans 15 amino acids. V was cut by 4 bases and J by 1 base, with 15 bases left in between. CDR3 coding DNA: TGCGCCAGCAGCACGTTATCGGACTATTCCTACGAGCAGTACTTC. It is translated as CASSTLSDYSYEQYF. Full variable domain (rest looked up from reference TRBV5-1 and TRBJ2-7): KAGVTQTPRYLIKTRGQQVTLSCSPISGHRSVSWYQQTPGQGLQFLFEYFSETQRNKGNFPGRFSGRQFSNSRSEMNVSTLELGDSALYLCASSTLSDYSYEQYFGPGTRLTVT.

In this sample, this clone turned up once. V gene TRBV3-1 (or the pseudogene TRBV3-2) combines with J gene TRBJ2-1; perhaps TRBD1 as D (6 bases). This CDR3 region has 16 residues. The germline gives CDR1 LGHDT, CDR2 YNNKEL (reference sequence). The V gene lost 0 bases and the J gene lost 5 bases, with 14 bases spanning the gap. The CDR3 protein is CASSQEPGTPNNEQFF. CDR3 in DNA: TGTGCCAGCAGCCAAGAGCCCGGGACACCCAACAATGAGCAGTTCTTC.

This rearrangement joins TRBV3-1 (or the pseudogene TRBV3-2) to TRBJ1-6; 11 bases match TRBD1. CDR3 size: 14 residues. CDR1 is LGHDT and CDR2 is YNNKEL in the germline V gene (reference sequence). With V trimmed by 4 bases and J by 9 bases, 2 bases remained unmatched. The CDR3 DNA sequence: TGTGCCAGCAGCCTGGGACAGGGGGGTTCACCCCTCCACTTT. Protein product: CASSLGQGGSPLHF.

CDR3 protein: CASSDAGTVSNEQFF. CDR3 DNA sequence: TGTGCCAGCAGTGACGCCGGGACAGTTTCCAATGAGCAGTTCTTC. The chain couples TRBV25-1 to TRBJ2-1, with 7 bases identical to TRBD1. J was trimmed by 6 bases and V by 3 bases; bases with no gene match: 8. This CDR3 is 15 amino acids long. Germline V CDR1 and CDR2: MGHDK, SYGVNS.

V and J are TRBV9 and TRBJ2-7; 9 positions match TRBD1. V trimming: 4 bases; J trimming: 5 bases; junction bases outside the gene matches: 7. The CDR3 has 14 residues. Germline CDR1 reads SGDLS; CDR2 reads YYNGEE. This chain's CDR3 is CASSTTGGLDEQYF. For the CDR3, the DNA is TGTGCCAGCAGCACGACAGGGGGACTCGACGAGCAGTACTTC.

This clone was seen only once. This sequence joins TRBV5-1 and TRBJ1-1, with a possible D match to TRBD1 (6 bases). The germline V gene encodes CDR1 SGHRS and CDR2 YFSETQ. The CDR3 has 14 residues. V lost 3 bases and J lost 1, with 10 bases in between. CDR3 bases: TGCGCCAGCAGCTGGGGACATCAGAACACTGAAGCTTTCTTT. It yields the protein CASSWGHQNTEAFF.

The chain links TRBV6-5 to TRBJ1-3; 7 positions agree with TRBD1. After removal of 6 bases from V and 1 base from J, the junction contained 3 bases not matched to a gene. The CDR3 contains 14 residues. Germline V gene lookup returns CDR1 MNHEY and CDR2 SVGAGI. For the CDR3, the DNA is TGTGCCAGCAGACGACAGGGTTCTGGAAACACCATATATTTT. Amino acids: CASRRQGSGNTIYF.

The V call is TRBV6-5, the J call TRBJ1-1; D not resolved. Germline loops: CDR1 MNHEY, CDR2 SVGAGI. The CDR3 consists of 14 residues. V lost 1 base and J 0 bases, leaving 6 bases between the germline ends. In DNA form, the CDR3 reads TGTGCCAGCAGTTACTTACCTATGAACACTGAAGCTTTCTTT. The encoded protein is CASSYLPMNTEAFF.

This clone was observed once. The V gene is TRBV9, the J gene TRBJ2-2; D is undetermined. This CDR3 has 13 residues. V was cut by 7 bases and J by 0 bases, with 7 bases left in between. Germline V gene sequence: CDR1 SGDLS, CDR2 YYNGEE. Here the CDR3 reads CASGGTNTGELFF. The CDR3 DNA reads as TGTGCCAGCGGCGGCACGAACACCGGGGAGCTGTTTTTT.

This rearrangement joins TRBV5-4 to TRBJ1-1, with TRBD1 matching over 7 bases. The CDR3 has 13 residues. The germline CDR1 and CDR2 sequences are SGHNT and YYREEE (reference sequence). J gave up 7 bases and V 3 bases, and 6 bases lay outside the gene matches. The CDR3 loop is CASSSGTEIEAFF. CDR3 DNA: TGTGCCAGCAGCTCCGGGACAGAGATTGAAGCTTTCTTT.

The rearrangement joins TRBV4-1 to TRBJ2-7, with a possible D match to TRBD1 (10 bases). V was cut by 5 bases and J by 6 bases, with 29 bases left in between. Germline V gene data show CDR1 as MGHRA and CDR2 as YSYEKL. The CDR3 is made up of 18 amino acids. In DNA, the CDR3 is TGCGCCAGCAGCTATAGGACAGGGGGTAGCGGGAGATCTGCCGAGCAGTACTTC. Translating it yields CASSYRTGGSGRSAEQYF.

This clone was seen only once. Additional DNA sequences in this sample encode the identical CDR3. V gene TRBV19 combines with J gene TRBJ2-7; D remains unclear. Germline CDR1 and CDR2: LNHDA and SQIVND (reference sequence). CDR3 length equals 12 residues. With 4 bases removed from V and 3 bases from J, the gap between germline ends came to 7 bases. CDR3 bases: TGTGCCAGTAGTACTGACGGCTACGAGCAGTACTTC. This gives the protein CASSTDGYEQYF.

This chain links TRBV19 with TRBJ2-3; TRBD1 matches at 7 bases. Germline V gene lookup returns CDR1 LNHDA and CDR2 SQIVND (reference sequence). This CDR3 has 13 residues. V shed 4 bases, J shed 5 bases, and the junction held 3 bases outside the gene matches. CDR3 sequence (DNA): TGTGCCAGTAGTAAACAGGGGAGAGATACGCAGTATTTT. Amino acid sequence: CASSKQGRDTQYF.

This sequence joins TRBV27 and TRBJ2-7, with a possible D match to TRBD1 (6 bases). The germline gives CDR1 MNHEY, CDR2 SMNVEV (reference sequence). The V end lost 3 bases, the J end lost 2 bases, and 11 bases lay between the germline ends. The CDR3 is 14 residues long. CDR3 in DNA: TGTGCCAGCAGTTTTGTTGGACAGACCTACGAGCAGTACTTC. This sequence encodes CASSFVGQTYEQYF.

The chain combines TRBV21-1 with TRBJ2-7; the D call of TRBD1 is as the table states it, not checked on the DNA. TRBV21-1 is designated a pseudogene. The CDR3 sequence is 17 residues long. The CDR3: CASINWTGTGVIYEQYF. CDR3 nucleotides: TGTGCCAGCATCAATTGGACCGGGACAGGGGTGATTTACGAGCAGTACTTC.

This chain links TRBV28 with TRBJ1-2; tentative D call: TRBD1 (5 bases). The CDR3 sequence is 11 residues long. Germline CDR1 MDHEN, CDR2 SYDVKM. V lost 7 bases, J lost 4 bases, and 7 bases lay in between. The CDR3 DNA is TGTGCCAGCACTGACAGCTATGGCTACACCTTC. It codes for CASTDSYGYTF.